This T cell receptor (beta chain) derives from a study of identical twins' blood T cells. About the study: Roughly 50 million reads covered roughly six alpha-chain and roughly six beta-chain libraries. Study-level results: Environmental influences on twin similarity could not be excluded.

CDR1 and CDR2 (germline): SQVTM, ANQGSEA. Trimming stripped 7 bases from V and 5 bases from J, with 17 bases between. The CDR3 has 13 residues. Six healthy women, forming three identical twin pairs, donated samples. Per the original methods: Each library had roughly 2 to 3.6 million CDR3 reads and about 95,000 to nearly 550,000 clonotypes. Each CDR3 protein gets one entry after TCRdb re-called the 5' RACE reads with MiXCR. V and J calls and clone size were set by TCRdb, not the authors. Among 350,000 to 450,000 distinct CDR3 sequences, roughly 31% were seen once, and the ten largest hold roughly 6.1%. Many counts were recorded for this clonotype. The target antigen is unknown.

The rearrangement links TRBV29-1 to TRBJ1-1, with D possibly being TRBD1 (6 bases). The TCR sequence derives from a woman aged 18-55 years in good health. The sequencing input was PBMCs. CDR3 DNA sequence: TGCAGCGCCTATGGGGGGGCGAAGACTGAAGCTTTCTTT. Protein product: CSAYGGAKTEAFF.